This T cell receptor (beta chain) was identified during a study of blood T cells in healthy people across ages. Study conclusions and caveats: Compared with aged donors, long-lived donors showed fewer expanded clones, suggesting selection. The study regarded diversity estimates from one million T cells as underestimates.

The authors isolated at least 7 million PBMCs per sample. Total RNA, at least 5 micrograms per sample, was extracted from PBMCs. The CDR3 runs to 14 residues. PCR was performed a second time for roughly 7 to 12 cycles using a sample-barcoded 5' primer and a J-beta primer mix. A single record per CDR3 protein comes from TCRdb applying MiXCR to the 5' RACE reads. The sample has 550,000 to 750,000 distinct CDR3 sequences, approximately 21% seen once. This clonotype came up a few times. Antigen: not known. The clonotype was recovered from a man aged 65 to 85 in good health. Input material: blood. This rearrangement joins TRBV12-3 or TRBV12-4 to TRBJ2-1, with unresolved D. The J call may be mistaken, given a closer DNA end match to TRBJ2-5. CDR3 sequence reads: CASSFVVSLETQYF. The CDR3 DNA is TGTGCCAGCAGTTTTGTCGTGAGTTTGGAGACCCAGTACTTC.